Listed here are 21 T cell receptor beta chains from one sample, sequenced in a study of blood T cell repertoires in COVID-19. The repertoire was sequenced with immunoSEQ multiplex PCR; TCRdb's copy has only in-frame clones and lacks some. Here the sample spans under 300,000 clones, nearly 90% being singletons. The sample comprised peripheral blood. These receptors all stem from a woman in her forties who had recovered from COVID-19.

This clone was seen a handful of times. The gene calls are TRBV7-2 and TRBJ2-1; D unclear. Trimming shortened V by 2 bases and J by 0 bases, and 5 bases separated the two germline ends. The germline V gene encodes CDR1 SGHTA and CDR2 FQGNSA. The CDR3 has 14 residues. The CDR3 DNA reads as TGTGCCAGCAGCTTACAGCGCTCCTACAATGAGCAGTTCTTC. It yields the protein CASSLQRSYNEQFF.

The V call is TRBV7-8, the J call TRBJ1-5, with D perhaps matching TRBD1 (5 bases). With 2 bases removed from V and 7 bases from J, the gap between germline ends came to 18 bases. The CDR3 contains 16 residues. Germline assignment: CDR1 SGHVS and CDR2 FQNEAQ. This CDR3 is CASSLQGIFTNQPQHF. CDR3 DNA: TGTGCCAGCAGCTTACAGGGCATCTTCACAAACCAGCCCCAGCATTTT.

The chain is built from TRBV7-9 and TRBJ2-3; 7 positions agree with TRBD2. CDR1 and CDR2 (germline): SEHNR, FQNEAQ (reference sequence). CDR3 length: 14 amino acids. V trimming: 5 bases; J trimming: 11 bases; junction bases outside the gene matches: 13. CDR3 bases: TGTGCCAGCAGCACCGCCGCGGGGAGGGTGGAGCAGTATTTT. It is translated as CASSTAAGRVEQYF.

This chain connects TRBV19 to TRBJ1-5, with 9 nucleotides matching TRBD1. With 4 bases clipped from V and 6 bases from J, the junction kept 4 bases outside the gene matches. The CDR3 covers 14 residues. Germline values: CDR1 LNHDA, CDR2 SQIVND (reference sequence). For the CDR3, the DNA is TGTGCCAGTAGTAGGGGACAGGGACTTCAGCCCCAGCATTTT. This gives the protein CASSRGQGLQPQHF.

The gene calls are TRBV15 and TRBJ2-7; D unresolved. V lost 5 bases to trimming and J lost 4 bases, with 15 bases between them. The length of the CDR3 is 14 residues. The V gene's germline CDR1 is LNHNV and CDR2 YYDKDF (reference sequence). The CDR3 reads CATSFGQAPYEQYF. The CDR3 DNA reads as TGTGCCACCAGCTTCGGCCAGGCCCCGTACGAGCAGTACTTC.

The chain's CDR3 is CASSLRGEQYF. In DNA, the CDR3 is TGTGCCAGCAGTCTCAGGGGGGAGCAGTACTTC. The rearrangement links TRBV12-3 or TRBV12-4 to TRBJ2-7; 7 bases fit TRBD1. V lost 5 bases to trimming and J lost 7 bases; unmatched junction nucleotides: 2. The CDR3 is made up of 11 amino acids.

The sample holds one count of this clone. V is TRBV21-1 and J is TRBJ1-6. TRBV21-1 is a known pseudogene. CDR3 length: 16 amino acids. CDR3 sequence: CASSKVEGLDNSPLHF. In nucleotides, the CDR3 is TGTGCCAGCAGCAAAGTTGAGGGCCTGGATAATTCACCCCTCCACTTT.

CDR3 in amino acids: CASSPTGFSTDTQYF. In nucleotides, the CDR3 is TGTGCCAGCAGCCCCACAGGGTTTAGCACAGATACGCAGTATTTT. The chain is built from TRBV4-2 and TRBJ2-3, with TRBD1 as a possible D gene (6 bases). Between the trimmed V and J ends, which lost 4 bases and 0 bases, there was a span of 11 bases. Germline V lookup: CDR1 LGHNA, CDR2 YNFKEQ. CDR3 length: 15 residues.

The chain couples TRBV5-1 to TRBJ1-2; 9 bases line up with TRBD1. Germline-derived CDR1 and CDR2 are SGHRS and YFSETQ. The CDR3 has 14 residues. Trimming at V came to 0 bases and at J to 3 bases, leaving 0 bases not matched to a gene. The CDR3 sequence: CASSLGTGDYGYTF. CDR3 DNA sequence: TGCGCCAGCAGCTTGGGGACAGGGGACTATGGCTACACCTTC.

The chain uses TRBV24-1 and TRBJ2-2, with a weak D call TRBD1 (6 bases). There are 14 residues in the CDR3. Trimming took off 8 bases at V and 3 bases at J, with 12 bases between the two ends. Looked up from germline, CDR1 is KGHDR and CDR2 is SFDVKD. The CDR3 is CATKPTGYTGELFF. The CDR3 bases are TGTGCCACCAAGCCCACAGGGTACACCGGGGAGCTGTTTTTT.

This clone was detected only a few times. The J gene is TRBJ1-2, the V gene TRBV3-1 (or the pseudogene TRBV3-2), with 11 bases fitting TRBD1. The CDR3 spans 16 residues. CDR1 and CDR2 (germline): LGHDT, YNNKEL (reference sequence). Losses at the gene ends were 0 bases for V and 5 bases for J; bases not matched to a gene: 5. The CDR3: CASSQDSGTGGYGYTF. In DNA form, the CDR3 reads TGTGCCAGCAGCCAAGATAGCGGGACAGGGGGATATGGCTACACCTTC.

The chain's CDR3 is CASRRQRYSNQPQHF. The CDR3 DNA sequence: TGTGCCAGCAGGAGACAGCGTTATAGCAATCAGCCCCAGCATTTT. The rearrangement uses TRBV6-5 and TRBJ1-5, with D perhaps matching TRBD1 (5 bases). Trimming removed 6 bases at V and 0 bases at J, with 12 bases between. CDR3 length: 15 residues. Per the germline V gene, CDR1 is MNHEY and CDR2 is SVGAGI.

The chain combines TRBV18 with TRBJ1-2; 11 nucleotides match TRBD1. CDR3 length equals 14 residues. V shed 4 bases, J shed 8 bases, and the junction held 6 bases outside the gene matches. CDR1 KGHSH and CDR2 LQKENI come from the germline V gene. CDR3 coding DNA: TGTGCCAGCTCACTGGTGGACAGGGGGCTCGGCTACACCTTC. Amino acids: CASSLVDRGLGYTF.

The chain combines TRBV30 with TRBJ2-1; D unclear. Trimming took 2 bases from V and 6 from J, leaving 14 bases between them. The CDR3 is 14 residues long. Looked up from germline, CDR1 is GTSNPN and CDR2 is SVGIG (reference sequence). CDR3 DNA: TGTGCCTGGAGTCCCACCCTCGGGTTCAATGAGCAGTTCTTC. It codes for CAWSPTLGFNEQFF.

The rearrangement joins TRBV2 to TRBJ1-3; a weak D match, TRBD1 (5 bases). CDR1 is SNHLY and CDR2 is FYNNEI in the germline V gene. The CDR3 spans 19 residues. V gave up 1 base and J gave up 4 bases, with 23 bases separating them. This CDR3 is CASSEGLGTSHARGNTIYF. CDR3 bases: TGTGCCAGCAGTGAAGGCCTCGGGACTTCTCATGCGAGGGGAAACACCATATATTTT.

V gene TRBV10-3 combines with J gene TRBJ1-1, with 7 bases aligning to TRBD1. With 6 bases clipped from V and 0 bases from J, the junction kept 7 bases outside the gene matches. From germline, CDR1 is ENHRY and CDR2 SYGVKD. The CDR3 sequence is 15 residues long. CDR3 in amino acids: CAIRATGTVNTEAFF. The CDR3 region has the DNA TGTGCCATCAGGGCCACCGGGACAGTGAACACTGAAGCTTTCTTT.

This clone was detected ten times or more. Here the CDR3 reads CASSSGAGTQEQYF. The CDR3 nucleotides read TGTGCCAGCAGCTCAGGAGCCGGGACTCAGGAGCAGTACTTC. This rearrangement joins TRBV3-1 (or the pseudogene TRBV3-2) to TRBJ2-7; D may be TRBD2 (6 bases). Trimming left V 5 bases short and J 7 bases short, with 18 bases between. Germline V lookup: CDR1 LGHDT, CDR2 YNNKEL (reference sequence). The CDR3 totals 14 residues.

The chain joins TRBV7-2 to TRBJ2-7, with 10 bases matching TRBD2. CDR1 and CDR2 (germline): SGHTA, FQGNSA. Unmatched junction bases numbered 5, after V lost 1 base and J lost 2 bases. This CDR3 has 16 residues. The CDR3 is CASSLESLAGTYEQYF. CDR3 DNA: TGTGCCAGCAGCTTAGAATCACTAGCGGGGACCTACGAGCAGTACTTC.

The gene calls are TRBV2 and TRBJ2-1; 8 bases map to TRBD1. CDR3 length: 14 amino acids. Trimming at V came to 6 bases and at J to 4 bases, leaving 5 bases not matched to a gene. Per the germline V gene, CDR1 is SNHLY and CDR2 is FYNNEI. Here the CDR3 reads CASSSGTGYNEQFF. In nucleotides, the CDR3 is TGTGCCAGCAGCTCCGGGACAGGTTACAATGAGCAGTTCTTC.

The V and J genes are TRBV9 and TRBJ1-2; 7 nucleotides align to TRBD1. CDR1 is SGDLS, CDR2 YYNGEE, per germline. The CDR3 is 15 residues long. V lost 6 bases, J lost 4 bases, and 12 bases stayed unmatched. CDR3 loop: CASNTRDSPSYGYTF. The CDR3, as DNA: TGTGCCAGCAACACCCGGGACAGCCCCTCCTATGGCTACACCTTC.

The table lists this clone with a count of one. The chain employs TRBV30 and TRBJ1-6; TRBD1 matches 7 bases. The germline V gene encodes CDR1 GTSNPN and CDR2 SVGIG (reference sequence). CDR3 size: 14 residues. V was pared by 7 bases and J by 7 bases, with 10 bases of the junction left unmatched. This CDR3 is CASPGQLHNSPLHF. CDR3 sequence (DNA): TGTGCCTCCCCGGGACAGCTCCACAATTCACCCCTCCACTTT.